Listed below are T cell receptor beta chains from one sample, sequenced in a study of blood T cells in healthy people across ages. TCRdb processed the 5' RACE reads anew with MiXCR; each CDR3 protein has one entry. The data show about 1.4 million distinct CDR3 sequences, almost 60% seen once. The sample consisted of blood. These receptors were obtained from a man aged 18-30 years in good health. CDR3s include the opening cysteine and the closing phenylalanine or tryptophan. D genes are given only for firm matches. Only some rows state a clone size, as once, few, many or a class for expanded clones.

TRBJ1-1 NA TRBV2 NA TGTGCCACCCTTACGAACACTGGAGCTTTCTTT CATLTNTGAFF
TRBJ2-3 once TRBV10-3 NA TGTGCCATCAGTGAGTCGCGGACGACTAGGGCGAGAACAGATACGCAGTATTTT CAISESRTTRARTDTQYF
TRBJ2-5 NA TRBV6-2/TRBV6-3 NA TGTGCCAGCAGCGGGACGACTGGTTTCGAGACCCAGTACTTC CASSGTTGFETQYF
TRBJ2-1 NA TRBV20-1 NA TGCAGTGCAACAGAGAGGCCTTACAATGAGCAGTTCTTC CSATERPYNEQFF
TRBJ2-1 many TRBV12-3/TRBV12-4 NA TGTGCCAGCAGTTTGCGGTCTTACAATGAGCAGTTCTTC CASSLRSYNEQFF
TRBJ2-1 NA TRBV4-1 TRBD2 TGCGCCAGCAGCTTCACGGGGGTTAGCGGGAGTGGCAAGGAGCAGTTCTTC CASSFTGVSGSGKEQFF
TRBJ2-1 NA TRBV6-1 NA TGTGCCAGCAGTGTGGAGGGAGGAGCCTACAATGAGCAGTTCTTC CASSVEGGAYNEQFF
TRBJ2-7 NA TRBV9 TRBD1 TGTGCCAGCAGCGCGGGACAGGGCGGTTTCGAGCAGTACTTC CASSAGQGGFEQYF
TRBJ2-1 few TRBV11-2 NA TGTGCCAGCAGCTTCCCGGCGGAGGGGCATTTCAATGAGCAGTTCTTC CASSFPAEGHFNEQFF
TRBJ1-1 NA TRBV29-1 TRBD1 TGCAGCGCAGAAACTTCGGGACAGTTGAACACTGAAGCTTTCTTT CSAETSGQLNTEAFF
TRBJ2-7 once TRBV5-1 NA TGCGCCAGCAGCTTGGGGGTTCTAGGTGTATCAAGGGACCGCTCCTACAATGAGCAGTACTTC CASSLGVLGVSRDRSYNEQYF
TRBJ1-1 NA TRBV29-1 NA TGCAGCGTTACCAAGGGGTCTGAAGCTTTCTTT CSVTKGSEAFF
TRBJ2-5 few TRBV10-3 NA TGTGCCATCAGTGAGTCGGAGAGCACAGCTCAAGAGACCCAGTACTTC CAISESESTAQETQYF
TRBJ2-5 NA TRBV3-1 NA TGTGCCAGCAGCCTTCCGACTTGGGAGACCCAGTACTTC CASSLPTWETQYF
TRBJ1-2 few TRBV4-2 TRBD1 TGTGCCAGCAGCCAGGAACAGGGGACATTAGCTAACTATGGCTACACCTTC CASSQEQGTLANYGYTF